This entry is about one T cell receptor beta chain. What it recognizes is unknown. The assay was immunoSEQ multiplex PCR, and TCRdb's table has in-frame clones only and misses some. The profile shows roughly 2 million clones, under 97% of them singletons. This CDR3 comprises 14 residues. Germline CDR1 and CDR2: LNHNV and YYDKDF (reference sequence). V was trimmed by 5 bases and J by 6 bases, leaving 14 bases between them. The sample is drawn from a study of shared clonotypes between healthy human individuals. On the study more broadly: Per donor, CD8 memory used one plate, CD8 naive used two, CD4 memory used three and CD4 naive used three. Overall study results and limits: Sampling covered blood only; tissue repertoires likely differ. It was observed that roughly 5.1% of naive CD4 clonotypes were shared across a handful of donors.

The TCR originated in a man aged 18 to 30 in good health. The specimen was naive CD4+ T cells sorted from blood. Subset meaning: CD45RA+ positively selected. The chain recombines TRBV15 with TRBJ1-5, with a possible D match to TRBD1 (6 bases). CDR3 sequence: CATSVGGGSQPQHF. In nucleotides, the CDR3 is TGTGCCACCAGCGTAGGGGGGGGAAGTCAGCCCCAGCATTTT.